This paragraph reports one T cell receptor (beta chain). Data came from immunoSEQ multiplex PCR; TCRdb stores just in-frame clones and leaves some out. The sample has roughly 50,000 clones, 85% to 95% seen once. This specimen comes from a study of T cell changes during pregnancy in multiple sclerosis. The CDR3 runs 18 residues. Trimming removed 2 bases from V and 9 bases from J; junction bases left unmatched: 13. Germline V lookup: CDR1 MNHEY, CDR2 SMNVEV (reference sequence). This material consisted of CD4+ T cells from peripheral blood mononuclear cells, taken in the third trimester of pregnancy. The source of this sequence is a female donor with multiple sclerosis, enrolled in a pregnancy study. J is TRBJ2-1 and V is TRBV27; 13 bases align to TRBD2. The CDR3 spells CASSLRGLAGIYNGEQFF. The CDR3 DNA follows: TGTGCCAGCAGTTTAAGGGGACTAGCGGGAATATACAACGGTGAGCAGTTCTTC.